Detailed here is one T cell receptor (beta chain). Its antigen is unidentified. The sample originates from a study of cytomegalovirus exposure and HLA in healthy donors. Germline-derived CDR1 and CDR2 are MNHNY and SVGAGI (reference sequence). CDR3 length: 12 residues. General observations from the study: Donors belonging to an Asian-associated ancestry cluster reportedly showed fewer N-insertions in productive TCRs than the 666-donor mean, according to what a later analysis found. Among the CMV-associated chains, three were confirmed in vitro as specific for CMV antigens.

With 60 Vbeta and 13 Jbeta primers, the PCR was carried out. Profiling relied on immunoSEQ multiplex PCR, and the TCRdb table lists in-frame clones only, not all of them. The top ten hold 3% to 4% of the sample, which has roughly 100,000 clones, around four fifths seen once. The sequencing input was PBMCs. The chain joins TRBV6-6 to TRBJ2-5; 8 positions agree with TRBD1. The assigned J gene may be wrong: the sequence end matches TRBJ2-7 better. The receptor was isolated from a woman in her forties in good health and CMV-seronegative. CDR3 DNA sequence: TGTGCCAGCAGCGACAGGGGAATCGAGCAGTACTTC. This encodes CASSDRGIEQYF.